This T cell receptor (beta chain) was sequenced in a study of blood T cell repertoires in COVID-19. This clone was seen just once. Measured with immunoSEQ multiplex PCR; TCRdb has only the in-frame clones, and not every one. This table has roughly 250,000 clones, approximately 86% appearing once. CDR1 is SNHLY and CDR2 is FYNNEI in the germline V gene. The CDR3 is 15 amino acids. V shed 6 bases, J shed 6 bases, and the junction held 9 bases outside the gene matches. This study enrolled people aged about 18 to 100 from about 24 US geographic areas. The rearrangement uses TRBV2 and TRBJ1-5; 9 bases align to TRBD1. The receptor's source is a woman in her twenties or thirties with acute COVID-19. The sample comprised PBMCs or T cells enriched from blood (not recorded which). In DNA, the CDR3 is TGTGCCAGCAGCATATCCGGGACAGGGTTTCAGCCCCAGCATTTT. Residues: CASSISGTGFQPQHF.